Listed here are 26 T cell receptor beta chains from one sample, sequenced in a study of metastatic and nonmetastatic thyroid tumors. Patients underwent thyroid surgery, and none had received any treatment before it. TCRdb re-processed the PCR reads through MiXCR. The sample consists of tens of thousands of clones, roughly 15% of them appearing once. Material for sequencing was blood. Receptors were obtained from a female donor with papillary thyroid cancer or a benign thyroid nodule (not recorded which). Some clones in this sample may be carry-over from other donors' samples.

This clone appeared many times. The DNA is left out, because the CDR3 cannot be placed on it with certainty; the CDR3 is given as TCRdb lists it. The chain carries TRBV11-2 and TRBJ1-3; TRBD1, the table's D call, lacks a check against the DNA. Germline values: CDR1 SGHAT, CDR2 FQNNGV. The CDR3 spans 13 amino acids, including both terminal residues. The CDR3 protein is CASSSSGADTIYF.

This clone was seen a few times. V and J are TRBV24-1 and TRBJ2-1, with 10 bases matching TRBD2. CDR3 length: 16 amino acids. J lost 5 bases, V lost 0 bases, and 3 bases had no gene match. The germline V gene encodes CDR1 KGHDR and CDR2 SFDVKD. The chain's CDR3 is CATSDLRTSGHNEQFF. For the CDR3, the DNA is TGTGCCACCAGTGATTTGCGGACTAGCGGTCACAATGAGCAGTTCTTC.

This clone was counted between two and nine times. The CDR3 bases are TGTGCCAGCAGTACCCTGTGGACGTACTTCACAGATACGCAGTATTTT. It codes for CASSTLWTYFTDTQYF. This chain connects TRBV6-2 or TRBV6-3 to TRBJ2-3; D gene uncertain. V lost 5 bases, J lost 2 bases, and 17 bases lay in between. From germline, CDR1 is MNHEY and CDR2 SVGEGT. The CDR3 runs to 16 residues.

This clone has ten or more counts. This rearrangement joins TRBV28 to TRBJ1-4; weak D call: TRBD1 (6 bases). Germline CDR1 MDHEN, CDR2 SYDVKM. V was cut by 4 bases and J by 8 bases, with 14 bases left in between. This CDR3 is 14 amino acids long. CDR3: CASSSVRGNEKLFF. In nucleotides, the CDR3 is TGTGCCAGCAGTTCTGTCAGGGGAAACGAAAAACTGTTTTTT.

The V and J genes are TRBV20-1 and TRBJ2-2, with 10 bases matching TRBD1. There are 18 residues in the CDR3. The germline V gene encodes CDR1 DFQATT and CDR2 SNEGSKA (reference sequence). Trimming cost V 1 base and J 4 bases; bases outside gene matches: 12. CDR3 region: CSARAGTGASVSTGELFF. Here the CDR3 DNA reads TGCAGTGCTAGAGCCGGGACAGGGGCCTCCGTGAGCACCGGGGAGCTGTTTTTT.

This clone occurred a few times. This could be a read error, since a much larger clone is one nucleotide away. The V call is TRBV20-1, the J call TRBJ2-1, with a weak D call TRBD2 (6 bases). V shed 3 bases and J shed 5 bases, with 17 bases lying between them. This CDR3 has 15 residues. Per germline, CDR1 DFQATT and CDR2 SNEGSKA (reference sequence). Written as DNA, the CDR3 is TGCAGTGCTAGTCCGGACTACTACCTTGACAATGAGCAGTTCTTC. This codes for CSASPDYYLDNEQFF.

This clone was seen ten or more times. This chain connects TRBV9 to TRBJ1-2; D is unclear. Trimming removed 0 bases at V and 4 bases at J, with 7 bases between. The germline V gene has CDR1 SGDLS and CDR2 YYNGEE. The CDR3 extends over 13 amino acids. The CDR3 sequence: CASSVDDSYGYTF. The CDR3 coding sequence is TGTGCCAGCAGCGTAGATGACTCCTATGGCTACACCTTC.

The rearrangement links TRBV6-1 to TRBJ1-2, with D perhaps TRBD1 (5 bases). Germline assignment: CDR1 MNHNS and CDR2 SASEGT. CDR3 size: 14 residues. Trimming removed 5 bases at V and 10 bases at J, with 20 bases between. CDR3 bases: TGTGCCAGCAGTACCTCCTGGGAGGGGAGTATCTACACCTTC. Protein: CASSTSWEGSIYTF.

The chain recombines TRBV20-1 with TRBJ2-6; no clear D. The V gene's germline CDR1 is DFQATT and CDR2 SNEGSKA (reference sequence). The CDR3 contains 15 residues. The V end lost 7 bases, the J end lost 0 bases, and 13 bases lay between the germline ends. The CDR3 spells CSVWSGGSGANVLTF. The DNA of the CDR3 is TGCAGTGTCTGGTCAGGTGGCTCTGGGGCCAACGTCCTGACTTTC.

Many counts were recorded for this clone. The J gene is TRBJ2-2, the V gene TRBV28, with D uncertain. There are 18 residues in the CDR3. Germline V lookup: CDR1 MDHEN, CDR2 SYDVKM. V was pared by 5 bases and J by 1 base, with 20 bases between. Written as DNA, the CDR3 is TGTGCCAGCAGTCCCCCCGGTGAAGGGCCGAAGAACACCGGGGAGCTGTTTTTT. This gives the protein CASSPPGEGPKNTGELFF.

Sample share makes this clone medium-sized. The chain recombines TRBV19 with TRBJ1-5; 7 bases align to TRBD1. From germline, CDR1 is LNHDA and CDR2 SQIVND (reference sequence). V trimming: 4 bases; J trimming: 6 bases; junction bases outside the gene matches: 3. This CDR3 contains 13 residues. CDR3 amino acids: CASSKGGGQPQHF. In DNA, the CDR3 is TGTGCCAGTAGTAAAGGGGGCGGTCAGCCCCAGCATTTT.

In its sample, this clone was seen a few times. Different DNA sequences within this sample yield the same CDR3. The chain recombines TRBV28 with TRBJ1-2, with TRBD1 matching 10 bases. The V gene's germline CDR1 is MDHEN and CDR2 SYDVKM. Germline trimming cut 1 base from V and 11 bases from J; bases unmatched to any gene: 13. The CDR3 runs to 16 residues. For the CDR3, the DNA is TGTGCCAGCAGTTTATCACCGACAGGGGGCTGGGGAGGATACACCTTC. Translated, it gives CASSLSPTGGWGGYTF.

This clone was counted at least ten times. The gene calls are TRBV18 and TRBJ1-6; 7 bases are a match to TRBD1. Germline loops: CDR1 KGHSH, CDR2 LQKENI. Trimming at V came to 6 bases and at J to 7 bases, leaving 12 bases not matched to a gene. The CDR3 is 16 residues long. In DNA form, the CDR3 reads TGTGCCAGCTCTCGAAATCTCCGGGACAGCAATTCACCCCTCCACTTT. Translated, it gives CASSRNLRDSNSPLHF.

The sample holds many counts of this clone. In nucleotides, the CDR3 is TGTGCCAGCAGCCATTCTGGGGACAGCAATCAGCCCCAGCATTTT. Its protein is CASSHSGDSNQPQHF. The chain links TRBV28 to TRBJ1-5, with D tentatively TRBD1 (5 bases). Trimming pared 6 bases from V and 1 base from J, leaving 13 bases between. This CDR3 comprises 15 residues. From germline, CDR1 is MDHEN and CDR2 SYDVKM.

This clone was counted many times. V gene TRBV5-4 combines with J gene TRBJ1-1; D not resolved. Between the trimmed V and J ends, which lost 2 bases and 3 bases, there was a span of 8 bases. This CDR3 is 13 amino acids long. Looked up from germline, CDR1 is SGHNT and CDR2 is YYREEE (reference sequence). CDR3 nucleotide sequence: TGTGCCAGCAGCTTAAGGAGGGACACTGAAGCTTTCTTT. Protein sequence: CASSLRRDTEAFF. The variable domain in full, completed from reference TRBV5-4 and TRBJ1-1, reads ETGVTQSPTHLIKTRGQQVTLRCSSQSGHNTVSWYQQALGQGPQFIFQYYREEENGRGNFPPRFSGLQFPNYSSELNVNALELDDSALYLCASSLRRDTEAFFGQGTRLTVV.

Many counts were recorded for this clone. The V call is TRBV28, the J call TRBJ1-6; D remains ambiguous. The V end lost 10 bases, the J end lost 7 bases, and 14 bases lay between the germline ends. Germline lookup yields CDR1 MDHEN and CDR2 SYDVKM. The CDR3 has 13 amino acids. The DNA for the CDR3 is TGTGCCACGAGGGCCACCTCAAATTCACCCCTCCACTTT. Translated: CATRATSNSPLHF.

By sample fraction, this clone is medium-sized (0.01 to 0.1%). The rearrangement uses TRBV6-1 and TRBJ1-2, with 9 nucleotides matching TRBD1. The CDR3 contains 14 residues. The J segment lost 5 bases and the V segment lost 5 bases, leaving 6 bases of the junction unmatched. CDR1 and CDR2 (germline): MNHNS, SASEGT. Here the CDR3 DNA reads TGTGCCAGCAGTCCCACAGGGGGCTGGTATGGCTACACCTTC. This encodes CASSPTGGWYGYTF.

This clone was seen ten or more times. The gene calls are TRBV6-1 and TRBJ1-1, with unresolved D. V shed 5 bases and J shed 1 base, with 11 bases lying between them. Germline V lookup: CDR1 MNHNS, CDR2 SASEGT. This CDR3 is built from 14 residues. The CDR3 DNA sequence: TGTGCCAGCAGTTGGGAGATGGGGAACACTGAAGCTTTCTTT. This codes for CASSWEMGNTEAFF.

As concerns this clone: Being one base from a much bigger clone, this may be a read error. The chain combines TRBV12-3 or TRBV12-4 with TRBJ1-2, with D tentatively TRBD1 (6 bases). V was clipped by 6 bases and J by 4 bases, with 12 bases between them. There are 13 residues in the CDR3. This CDR3 is CASSGGMVYGYTF. The CDR3 nucleotides are TGTGCCAGCAGCGGGGGCATGGTCTATGGCTACACCTTC.

With regard to this clone: The junction does not match germline at one end; this may be a read error. The chain has TRBV6-2 or TRBV6-3 and TRBJ2-3, with TRBD1 identical over 7 bases. CDR1 MNHEY and CDR2 SVGEGT come from the germline V gene. The CDR3 length is 14 residues. The CDR3 region has the DNA TGTGCCAGCAGATCCGACAGGGAAACATATACTCAGTATTTT. Translation gives CASRSDRETYTQYF.

The J gene is TRBJ1-5, the V gene TRBV28; TRBD1 is a possible D gene (6 bases). From germline, CDR1 is MDHEN and CDR2 SYDVKM. V was clipped by 5 bases and J by 7 bases, with 15 bases between them. This CDR3 region has 14 residues. CDR3 region: CASSQYRVLQPQHF. The CDR3 DNA sequence: TGTGCCAGCAGTCAGTACAGGGTGCTCCAGCCCCAGCATTTT.

This clone was detected a few times. A read error may be the cause here, since a much bigger clone is one base away. The same CDR3 also results from other DNA sequences found in this sample. The chain carries TRBV6-1 and TRBJ1-2; D is ambiguous. CDR1 is MNHNS and CDR2 is SASEGT in the germline V gene. The ends were cut back, 7 bases at V and 1 base at J, with 16 bases in the middle. The CDR3 contains 15 residues. CDR3 amino acids: CASNTGGRSNYGYTF. The DNA of the CDR3 is TGTGCCAGCAACACCGGTGGGAGGAGTAACTATGGCTACACCTTC.

The rearrangement uses TRBV7-6 and TRBJ2-7, with D unclear. Germline values: CDR1 SGHVS, CDR2 FNYEAQ. With 3 bases removed from V and 7 bases from J, the gap between germline ends came to 13 bases. The CDR3 length is 13 residues. CDR3 sequence (DNA): TGTGCCAGCAGCTTTAGGATAGGTCGGGAGCAGTACTTC. It is translated as CASSFRIGREQYF.

This clone was seen a handful of times. The chain carries TRBV19 and TRBJ1-1; D is unresolved. V lost 8 bases to trimming and J lost 5 bases, with 18 bases between them. Germline CDR1 and CDR2: LNHDA and SQIVND (reference sequence). This CDR3 contains 14 residues. The CDR3 nucleotides are TGTGCCAGTTCGGCTGGGCAGGTGAGTACTGAAGCTTTCTTT. It translates to CASSAGQVSTEAFF. The whole variable domain, remainder taken from reference TRBV19 and TRBJ1-1, is DGGITQSPKYLFRKEGQNVTLSCEQNLNHDAMYWYRQDPGQGLRLIYYSQIVNDFQKGDIAEGYSVSREKKESFPLTVTSAQKNPTAFYLCASSAGQVSTEAFFGQGTRLTVV.

This clone came up a few times. The V and J genes are TRBV2 and TRBJ2-7; D uncertain. Per the germline V gene, CDR1 is SNHLY and CDR2 is FYNNEI. The CDR3 sequence is 12 residues long. The V and J ends lost 5 bases and 4 bases respectively, with 9 bases between them. CDR3 sequence reads: CASSFTEYEQYF. CDR3 DNA sequence: TGTGCCAGCAGTTTCACGGAGTACGAGCAGTACTTC.

The V call is TRBV6-2 or TRBV6-3, the J call TRBJ1-2; D is possibly TRBD1 (6 bases). Germline lookup yields CDR1 MNHEY and CDR2 SVGEGT. V was cut by 6 bases and J by 7 bases, with 18 bases left in between. The CDR3 loop spans 14 amino acids. DNA of the CDR3: TGTGCCAGCAGACCGACGTCTACAGGGATTGGCTACACCTTC. The encoded protein is CASRPTSTGIGYTF.